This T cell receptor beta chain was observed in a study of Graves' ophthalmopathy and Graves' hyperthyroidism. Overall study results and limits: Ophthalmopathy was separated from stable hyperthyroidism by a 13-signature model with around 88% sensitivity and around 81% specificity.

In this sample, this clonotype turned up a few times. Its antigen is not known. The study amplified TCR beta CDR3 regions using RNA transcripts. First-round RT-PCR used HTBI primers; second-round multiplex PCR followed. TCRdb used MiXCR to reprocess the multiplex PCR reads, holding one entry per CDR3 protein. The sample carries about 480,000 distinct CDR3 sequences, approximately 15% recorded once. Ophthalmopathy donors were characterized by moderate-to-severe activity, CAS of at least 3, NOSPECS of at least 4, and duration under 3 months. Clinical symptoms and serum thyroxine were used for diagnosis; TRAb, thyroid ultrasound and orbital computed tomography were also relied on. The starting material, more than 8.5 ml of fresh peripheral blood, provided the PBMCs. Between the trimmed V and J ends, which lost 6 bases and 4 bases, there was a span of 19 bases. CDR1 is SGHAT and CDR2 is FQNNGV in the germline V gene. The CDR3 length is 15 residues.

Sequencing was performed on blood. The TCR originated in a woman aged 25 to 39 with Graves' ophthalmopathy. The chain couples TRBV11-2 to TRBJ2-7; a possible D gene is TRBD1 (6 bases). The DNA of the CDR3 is TGTGCCAGCAGTAAGACAGGAGACCGATTTTACGAGCAGTACTTC. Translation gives CASSKTGDRFYEQYF.